This T cell receptor (beta chain) was sequenced during a study of blood T cell repertoires in COVID-19. Study-wide context: In each case, the material was cDNA or gDNA derived from T cells, B-cell-depleted T cells, or PBMCs.

Germline V gene data show CDR1 as LGHDT and CDR2 as YNNKEL (reference sequence). There are 15 residues in the CDR3. Trimming cost V 1 base and J 6 bases, with 14 bases left between them. In Seattle, patients joined the study during active infection and were tracked longitudinally. Assay: immunoSEQ multiplex PCR; the TCRdb copy retains only in-frame clones and omits some. In the table there are a few hundred thousand clones, more than 80% of which are singletons. The chain employs TRBV3-1 (or the pseudogene TRBV3-2) and TRBJ2-3; a weak D match, TRBD1 (6 bases). Sequencing was performed on peripheral blood. The receptor's source is a woman aged 30 to 39 with COVID-19, enrolled during active disease. CDR3 DNA: TGTGCCAGCAGCCAAGTGGCAGGGGTCCTTGATACGCAGTATTTT. Translation gives CASSQVAGVLDTQYF.